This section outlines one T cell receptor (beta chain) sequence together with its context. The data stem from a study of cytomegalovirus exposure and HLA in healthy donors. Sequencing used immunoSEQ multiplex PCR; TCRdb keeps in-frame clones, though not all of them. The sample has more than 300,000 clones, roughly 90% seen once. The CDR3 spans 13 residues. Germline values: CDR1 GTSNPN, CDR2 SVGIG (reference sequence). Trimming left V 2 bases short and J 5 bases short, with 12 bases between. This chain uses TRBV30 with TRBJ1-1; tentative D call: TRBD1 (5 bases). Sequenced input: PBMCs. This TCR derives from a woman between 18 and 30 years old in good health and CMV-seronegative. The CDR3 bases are TGTGCCTGGAGTCTCCTGCGGGGGACTGAAGCTTTCTTT. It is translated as CAWSLLRGTEAFF.